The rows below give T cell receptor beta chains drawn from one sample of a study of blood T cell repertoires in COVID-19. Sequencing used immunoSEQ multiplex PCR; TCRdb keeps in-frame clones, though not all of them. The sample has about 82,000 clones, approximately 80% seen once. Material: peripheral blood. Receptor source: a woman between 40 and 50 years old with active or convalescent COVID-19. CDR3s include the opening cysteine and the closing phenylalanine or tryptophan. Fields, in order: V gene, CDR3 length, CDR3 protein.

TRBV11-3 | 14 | CASSLQGGFDEQFF
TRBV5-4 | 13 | CASSLDENNEQFF
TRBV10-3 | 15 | CAISGSPGSTGELFF
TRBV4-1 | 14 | CASSQDEQDRTQYF
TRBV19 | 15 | CASSIGAGGAGELFF
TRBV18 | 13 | CASRGQGAYGYTF
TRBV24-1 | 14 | CATAARRNTGELFF
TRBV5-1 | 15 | CASRRLAGADGELFF
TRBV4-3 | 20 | CASSQGRVFSGGTPYNEQFF
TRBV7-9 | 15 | CASSSQGSYNSPLHF
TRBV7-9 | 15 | CASSLVRSRASPLHF
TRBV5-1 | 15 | CASTEGADPTDTQYF
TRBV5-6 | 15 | CASSLFGGNTGELFF
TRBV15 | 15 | CATSRDGRFNTEAFF
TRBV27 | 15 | CASRHGQGNNSPLHF
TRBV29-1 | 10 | CSSISDEQFF
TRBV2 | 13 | CASSERENYGYTF
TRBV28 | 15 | CASSSGTSFSYEQYF
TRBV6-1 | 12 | CASSEGGGGYTF
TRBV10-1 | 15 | CAPTDRSLTNTEAFF
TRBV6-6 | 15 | CASSYTDRVRPEAFF
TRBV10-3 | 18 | CAISDPSSGQPYTGELFF
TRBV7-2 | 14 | CASSETGVTGELFF
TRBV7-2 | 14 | CASSPDSSTDTQYF
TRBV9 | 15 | CASSVRTGTHDTQYF
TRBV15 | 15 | CATTPRGGSGTEAFF
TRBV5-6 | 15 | CASSPGLAPTYEQYF
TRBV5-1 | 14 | CASGSGQGGEKLFF
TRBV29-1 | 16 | CSVPGTSGANTGELFF
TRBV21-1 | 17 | CASSKNDRVMTNTEAFF
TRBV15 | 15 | CATSSPDRGPGGYTF
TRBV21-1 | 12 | CASNQEVDTQYF
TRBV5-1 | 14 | CASRLEGTNEKLFF
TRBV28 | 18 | CASSSLSGTGERAGELFF
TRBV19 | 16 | CASSTTSGAHRYEQYF
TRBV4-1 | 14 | CASSQSRDSKQQYF
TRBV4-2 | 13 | CASSHYDGGEQFF
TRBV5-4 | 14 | CASSEDRGRNTIYF
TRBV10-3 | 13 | CAIRRQEYNEQFF
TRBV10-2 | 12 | CASRGQNQPQHF
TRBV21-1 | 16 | CASSPHPETGNGELFF
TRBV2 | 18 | CASSEDRGPSSYNSPLHF
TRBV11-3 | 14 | CASSPTGNSYEQYF
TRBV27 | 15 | CASSQGTGTRETQYF
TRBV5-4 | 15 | CASSLDRQGVTEAFF
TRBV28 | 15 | CASSSLLSSGNTIYF
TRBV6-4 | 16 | CASSDSPRWSNQPQHF